Listed here is a single TCR beta chain. Its antigen is still unknown. No much larger clone is present one base from it, and per-base qualities are unavailable. This entry comes from a study of T cells in Graves' hyperthyroidism and ophthalmopathy (dated by TCRdb to between 2017 and 2020). In the study overall: Peripheral blood samples were taken at the time of initial diagnosis, prior to any treatment. A discovery cohort of about 95 patients, 43 with Graves' ophthalmopathy and under 60 with stable Graves' hyperthyroidism, was used to find distinguishing TCR V-J signatures. Whether ophthalmopathy could be predicted prospectively was tested in an independent validation cohort made up of 18 hyperthyroidism patients plus 17 patients who later progressed to ophthalmopathy. For training and testing, the 100 or so patients in the discovery cohort were randomly divided in a 7:3 ratio. In addition, the study compared T-cell repertoires in thyroid tissue and in blood from 6 or 7 Graves' hyperthyroidism patients. After blood sampling, hyperthyroidism patients were treated with methimazole at a starting dose of 30 mg daily, and ophthalmopathy patients were treated with high-dose intravenous methylprednisolone. According to the paper, TCR Vbeta CDR3 sequencing was carried out on around 140 peripheral blood samples, which came from more than 40 ophthalmopathy, around 75 hyperthyroidism and about 17 progressor patients. Results the study describes overall, beyond this receptor: Ophthalmopathy was separated from stable hyperthyroidism by a 13 V-J signature model, with approximately 89% sensitivity and 81% to 82% specificity obtained in cross-validation and 80%/75% obtained in testing. Sample size was not statistically predetermined, and blinding of investigators to group allocation was not performed. In validation, the model predicted progression to ophthalmopathy with just under 71% sensitivity and 72% to 85% specificity, a median of 6.5 months before onset. Most expanded thyroid clonotypes (frequency above 0.001) were also found in blood, which suggests that blood repertoires may mirror thyroid immune responses.

In the ophthalmopathy patients, disease was moderately to severely active, with a Clinical Activity Score of 3 or more, a NOSPECS grade of 4 or more, and a duration of less than 3 months. Exclusion was applied to patients with uncontrolled infections, other autoimmune diseases, pregnancy or lactation. Diagnoses relied on clinical symptoms, serum thyroxine and TRAb, thyroid ultrasound and orbital computed tomography. PBMCs were separated from about 10 ml of fresh peripheral blood using Ficoll-Paque density gradient centrifugation. Total RNA was extracted with Trizol reagent, and quality was checked on an Agilent 2100 Bioanalyzer. TCR beta CDR3 regions were amplified from RNA transcripts. The first round of RT-PCR for the TCR CDR3 was performed with the HTBI primer set and the Qiagen OneStep RT-PCR kit. The libraries were constructed in a second round of multiplex PCR and then size-selected and purified. Paired-end sequencing of the libraries was performed with 100 bp reads on an Illumina HiSeq2000. From the authors' description of their analysis: SOAPnuke was used to process the raw data, throwing out any read that contained adapters or uncalled bases, had a mean Phred below 15, or lacked an exact constant-primer or identifier match. High-quality paired reads were merged with COPE v1.2.5, and unique nucleotide sequences were defined as clonotypes. MiTCR v1.1 was used to align the clonotypes against IMGT TRBV, TRBD and TRBJ reference segments. The analysis included only V-J combinations with a frequency above 0.0001, which together covered approximately 99% of the repertoires. The TCS score was defined as F50 (clonal expansion) divided by E x V (chaos), with BLOSUM62-based TCRdist calculated between CDR3 peptides within each V-J. Welch's t-statistics and random forest reduced 500 to 550 V-J features to roughly 13, which were used in a naive Bayes classifier (R e1071). TCRdb itself trimmed the public reads at Q25 with fastp, ran MiXCR and retained productive beta chains. Rows with one shared CDR3 protein collapse into an entry with the most common genes and DNA. In this record, the V and J calls reflect TCRdb's handling and not the investigators' own analysis. Present in this sample are 350,000 or so distinct CDR3 sequences, 15% to 20% of which were seen just once. Around a sixth of the sample is held by the ten biggest clonotypes.

The sample comprised blood. This TCR derives from a woman aged 40 to 55 with Graves' ophthalmopathy.

CDR3 reads: CASSQNPPPAAHEQYF. The DNA reads as follows: TGTGCCAGCAGCCAAAACCCCCCTCCTGCAGCGCACGAGCAGTACTTC. The chain is made from TRBV3-1 and TRBJ2-7; the D gene cannot be resolved reliably. CDR3 length: 16 amino acids, cysteine to phenylalanine. Here the CDR3 DNA is all that survives: 48 bases in frame from base 1. The germline V gene (reference sequence) sets CDR1 to LGHDT and CDR2 to YNNKEL. V and J lose 2 bases and 5 bases, and a span of 19 bases separates them.